This is a list of T cell receptor beta chains from one sample in a study of blood T cell repertoires in COVID-19. Using immunoSEQ multiplex PCR, the repertoire was profiled, and TCRdb retains in-frame clones only, with some absent. Of some 73,000 clones in the sample, 85% were seen once. Sequences were obtained from peripheral blood. The receptors shown here come from a man aged 45 to 65 with COVID-19, enrolled during active disease. CDR3s include the opening cysteine and the closing phenylalanine or tryptophan. The D gene is left open where the match is weak. The size of a clone is reported for some rows only, either as once, few or many, or as a class for expanded clones.

CDR3aa: CASSLRQAGDYEQYF; CDR3nt: TGTGCCAGCAGCTTGCGCCAAGCGGGAGACTACGAGCAGTACTTC; d_gene: TRBD2; j_gene: TRBJ2-7; len: 15; abundance: medium-sized; v_gene: TRBV5-4
CDR3aa: CASSLSMGHRIFLHF; CDR3nt: TGTGCCAGCAGCTTATCGATGGGACATCGGATCTTCCTCCACTTT; d_gene: .; j_gene: TRBJ1-6; len: 15; abundance: .; v_gene: TRBV7-9
CDR3aa: CASSPGGWIAGGNEQYF; CDR3nt: TGTGCCAGCAGCCCAGGGGGCTGGATAGCGGGAGGGAACGAGCAGTACTTC; d_gene: TRBD2; j_gene: TRBJ2-7; len: 17; abundance: once; v_gene: TRBV5-4
CDR3aa: CASSLLRGGGYTF; CDR3nt: TGTGCCAGCAGTTTATTGCGCGGGGGAGGCTACACCTTC; d_gene: .; j_gene: TRBJ1-2; len: 13; abundance: .; v_gene: TRBV28
CDR3aa: CASSHASTGNYGYTF; CDR3nt: TGCGCCAGCAGCCACGCTTCGACAGGAAACTATGGCTACACCTTC; d_gene: .; j_gene: TRBJ1-2; len: 15; abundance: .; v_gene: TRBV4-3
CDR3aa: CATSDRTGGDQPQHF; CDR3nt: TGTGCCACCAGTGACCGGACAGGGGGCGATCAGCCCCAGCATTTT; d_gene: TRBD1; j_gene: TRBJ1-5; len: 15; abundance: .; v_gene: TRBV24-1
CDR3aa: CASSEGVTRTGGETQYF; CDR3nt: TGTGCCAGCAGTGAAGGGGTTACTAGGACAGGCGGCGAGACCCAGTACTTC; d_gene: TRBD1; j_gene: TRBJ2-5; len: 17; abundance: once; v_gene: TRBV6-1
CDR3aa: CASSFIRGSYEQYF; CDR3nt: TGTGCCAGCAGTTTTATCAGGGGCTCCTACGAGCAGTACTTC; d_gene: .; j_gene: TRBJ2-7; len: 14; abundance: .; v_gene: TRBV27
CDR3aa: CASSFSSGYEQYF; CDR3nt: TGTGCCAGCAGTTTTTCTAGCGGCTACGAGCAGTACTTC; d_gene: TRBD2; j_gene: TRBJ2-7; len: 13; abundance: .; v_gene: TRBV27
CDR3aa: CASTRAGGNTEAFF; CDR3nt: TGTGCCAGCACAAGGGCCGGGGGAAACACTGAAGCTTTCTTT; d_gene: .; j_gene: TRBJ1-1; len: 14; abundance: .; v_gene: TRBV9
CDR3aa: CASSSSRVGTYEQYF; CDR3nt: .; d_gene: .; j_gene: TRBJ2-7; len: 15; abundance: .; v_gene: TRBV6-2/TRBV6-3
CDR3aa: CASSFECQGGEAFF; CDR3nt: TGTGCCAGCAGCTTTGAGTGTCAGGGCGGTGAAGCTTTCTTT; d_gene: .; j_gene: TRBJ1-1; len: 14; abundance: .; v_gene: TRBV12-1
CDR3aa: CATSDLDRGHDEQFF; CDR3nt: TGTGCCACCAGTGATTTAGATAGGGGGCACGATGAGCAGTTCTTC; d_gene: TRBD1; j_gene: TRBJ2-1; len: 15; abundance: .; v_gene: TRBV24-1
CDR3aa: CASSQRGGIEQYF; CDR3nt: TGTGCCAGCAGCCAGCGCGGGGGAATCGAGCAGTACTTC; d_gene: TRBD2; j_gene: TRBJ2-7; len: 13; abundance: .; v_gene: TRBV3-1/TRBV3-2
CDR3aa: CAWRAGAGGYNEQFF; CDR3nt: TGTGCCTGGAGAGCCGGGGCAGGGGGTTACAATGAGCAGTTCTTC; d_gene: TRBD1; j_gene: TRBJ2-1; len: 15; abundance: .; v_gene: TRBV30
CDR3aa: CARSLQGALDTEAFF; CDR3nt: TGTGCCAGAAGCTTACAGGGGGCCTTGGACACTGAAGCTTTCTTT; d_gene: TRBD1; j_gene: TRBJ1-1; len: 15; abundance: .; v_gene: TRBV5-3
CDR3aa: CASSLGTVQETQYF; CDR3nt: TGTGCCAGCAGCTTAGGGACAGTCCAAGAGACCCAGTACTTC; d_gene: .; j_gene: TRBJ2-5; len: 14; abundance: once; v_gene: TRBV7-2
CDR3aa: CASSSRGTSGNEQFF; CDR3nt: TGTGCCAGCAGCTCTCGCGGGACTAGCGGGAATGAGCAGTTCTTC; d_gene: TRBD2; j_gene: TRBJ2-1; len: 15; abundance: .; v_gene: TRBV7-2
CDR3aa: CASSRRLQGHEQYF; CDR3nt: TGTGCCAGCAGTCGACGACTACAGGGGCACGAGCAGTACTTC; d_gene: TRBD1; j_gene: TRBJ2-7; len: 14; abundance: once; v_gene: TRBV27
CDR3aa: CASSLGQASSYEQYF; CDR3nt: TGTGCCAGCAGCTTGGGGCAGGCGAGCTCCTACGAGCAGTACTTC; d_gene: .; j_gene: TRBJ2-7; len: 15; abundance: once; v_gene: TRBV5-6
CDR3aa: CASSYSRLDPHYGYTF; CDR3nt: TGTGCCAGCAGTTATTCTCGACTAGATCCGCATTATGGCTACACCTTC; d_gene: .; j_gene: TRBJ1-2; len: 16; abundance: .; v_gene: TRBV6-5
CDR3aa: CASSSTVYGYTF; CDR3nt: TGTGCCAGCAGTTCCACAGTGTATGGCTACACCTTC; d_gene: .; j_gene: TRBJ1-2; len: 12; abundance: .; v_gene: TRBV12-3/TRBV12-4
CDR3aa: CASSYSRDTNNEQFF; CDR3nt: TGTGCCAGCAGTTACAGCCGGGACACTAACAATGAGCAGTTCTTC; d_gene: .; j_gene: TRBJ2-1; len: 15; abundance: .; v_gene: TRBV6-5
CDR3aa: CASSLFRGPLHF; CDR3nt: TGTGCCAGCAGCCTTTTTCGCGGACCCCTCCACTTT; d_gene: .; j_gene: TRBJ1-6; len: 12; abundance: few; v_gene: TRBV3-1/TRBV3-2
CDR3aa: CAISELGGRANQPQHF; CDR3nt: TGTGCCATCAGTGAGTTAGGAGGCCGAGCCAATCAGCCCCAGCATTTT; d_gene: .; j_gene: TRBJ1-5; len: 16; abundance: .; v_gene: TRBV10-3
CDR3aa: CASSGNRGRYTEAFF; CDR3nt: TGTGCCAGCAGCGGAAACAGGGGGCGGTACACTGAAGCTTTCTTT; d_gene: TRBD1; j_gene: TRBJ1-1; len: 15; abundance: .; v_gene: TRBV9
CDR3aa: CASSQEAGGSYNEQFF; CDR3nt: TGCGCCAGCAGCCAAGAGGCGGGAGGGTCCTACAATGAGCAGTTCTTC; d_gene: TRBD2; j_gene: TRBJ2-1; len: 16; abundance: .; v_gene: TRBV4-3
CDR3aa: CASRSNGANYGYTF; CDR3nt: TGTGCCAGCAGATCGAACGGGGCTAACTATGGCTACACCTTC; d_gene: .; j_gene: TRBJ1-2; len: 14; abundance: .; v_gene: TRBV6-5
CDR3aa: CASSKTDTYEQYF; CDR3nt: TGTGCCAGCAGCAAAACAGATACCTACGAGCAGTACTTC; d_gene: .; j_gene: TRBJ2-7; len: 13; abundance: once; v_gene: TRBV7-8
CDR3aa: CASSLGGNRQPQHF; CDR3nt: TGTGCCAGCAGCCTAGGGGGAAATCGTCAGCCCCAGCATTTT; d_gene: .; j_gene: TRBJ1-5; len: 14; abundance: .; v_gene: TRBV28
CDR3aa: CASHAGTRNQPQHF; CDR3nt: TGTGCCAGCCACGCCGGGACACGAAATCAGCCCCAGCATTTT; d_gene: .; j_gene: TRBJ1-5; len: 14; abundance: .; v_gene: TRBV28